This T cell receptor (beta chain) was documented in a study of blood T cells in healthy people across ages. Whole-study results and caveats: Unknown donor CMV status possibly confounded expanded clonotype changes.

This clonotype occurred a few times. Its antigen is as yet unknown. Through a sample-barcoded 5' primer and a J-beta primer mix, a second PCR was run for 7 to 11 cycles. Every cDNA molecule bore a tag from a template-switch adaptor containing 12 random nucleotides. In TCRdb, the 5' RACE reads were re-called with MiXCR into one record per CDR3 protein. The sample holds 1.5 million or so distinct CDR3 sequences, 35% to 45% seen once. Germline V gene sequence: CDR1 SQVTM, CDR2 ANQGSEA. The V and J ends lost 1 base and 0 bases, in that order; junction bases with no gene match: 4. This CDR3 spans 16 amino acids.

This chain connects TRBV29-1 to TRBJ2-7; 12 bases align to TRBD2. The specimen sequenced was blood. The sequence came from a young woman in good health. For the CDR3, the DNA is TGCAGCGTTGAAGGACTAGCGGGGGATAGCTCCTACGAGCAGTACTTC. Translating it yields CSVEGLAGDSSYEQYF.